The present T cell receptor (beta chain) was sequenced within a study of T cells in Graves' hyperthyroidism and ophthalmopathy. Germline-derived CDR1 and CDR2 are SGHRS and YFSETQ. CDR3 size: 13 residues. Trimming took 5 bases from V and 3 from J; bases not matched to a gene: 4. Amplification of TCR beta CDR3 regions was performed using RNA transcripts as template. HTBI primers were the set used in a first-round RT-PCR of the TCR CDR3. TCRdb re-analysed the multiplex PCR reads in MiXCR, keeping a single row per CDR3 protein. This sample carries over 550,000 distinct CDR3 sequences, 16% of them seen once, and the ten largest clones take 18%.

The V and J genes are TRBV5-1 and TRBJ1-1; TRBD1 aligns across 7 bases. The TCR comes from a young woman with Graves' hyperthyroidism. Material: blood. CDR3 DNA: TGCGCCAGCAGGGACAGGCTGGACACTGAAGCTTTCTTT. It specifies CASRDRLDTEAFF.